The 25 T cell receptor beta chains in this list originate from one sample, sequenced in a study of T cell repertoires in breast cancer (dated by TCRdb to 2016 to 2017). The library was generated by emulsion pairing. The listed sequencing device is Illumina MiSeq. Unpaired genes were suppressed in a second nested PCR with blocking oligos, after which Illumina adaptors and barcodes were added in a third nested PCR. TCRdb trimmed public reads at Q25 via fastp, called clones via MiXCR and kept in-frame beta chains. Each CDR3 protein appears once, grouped with its most common genes and DNA. This sample is represented by 400 to 500 distinct CDR3 sequences; about 28% of them were singletons. The top ten clones comprise approximately 70% of the sample. Paired alpha-beta TCRs of CD8+ T cells were analyzed using an expanded emulsion RT-PCR method with primers for all TCR V genes. Material for sequencing was CD8+ T cells. The receptors shown here come from a pool of human donors with breast cancer or a healthy control (not recorded which).

This clonotype was recorded only once. V is TRBV6-1 and J is TRBJ1-1; D possibly corresponds to TRBD1 (5 bases). CDR3 length: 11 amino acids. Germline CDR1 is MNHNS and CDR2 is SASEGT. The germline V and J ends were trimmed by 8 bases and 11 bases, with 15 bases remaining between them. The DNA for the CDR3 is TGTGCCAGCCGGGACTCCGGATTTGCTTTCTTT. This encodes CASRDSGFAFF.

Many counts were recorded for this clonotype. A single base separates this from a much larger clone, so it may be a read error. The chain carries TRBV20-1 and TRBJ1-3, with 7 bases lining up with TRBD1. Germline assignment: CDR1 DFQATT and CDR2 SNEGSKA (reference sequence). CDR3 length equals 15 residues. For the CDR3, the DNA is TGCAGGGCTAGCCCCGGCACAGGGGCTGGAAACACCATATATTTT. It specifies CRASPGTGAGNTIYF.

CDR3 nucleotides: TGTGCCAGCAGCCACAGGAACAGCTGGGATGAGCAGTTCTTC. It translates to CASSHRNSWDEQFF. The chain employs TRBV7-6 and TRBJ2-1, with D possibly matching TRBD1 (5 bases). There are 14 residues in the CDR3. Trimming removed 5 bases at V and 8 bases at J, with 16 bases between. CDR1 and CDR2 from the germline V gene are SGHVS and FNYEAQ.

The chain carries TRBV25-1 and TRBJ2-3; TRBD1 aligns across 8 bases. The CDR3 is made up of 12 amino acids. Germline lookup yields CDR1 MGHDK and CDR2 SYGVNS. Unmatched junction bases numbered 3, after V lost 8 bases and J lost 5 bases. This CDR3 is CASVQGEDTQYF. The CDR3 DNA sequence: TGTGCCAGCGTACAGGGGGAAGATACGCAGTATTTT.

The chain couples TRBV2 to TRBJ1-3; perhaps TRBD1 as D (6 bases). Trimming shortened V by 6 bases and J by 0 bases, and 15 bases separated the two germline ends. Per the germline V gene, CDR1 is SNHLY and CDR2 is FYNNEI. This CDR3 has 16 residues. The CDR3 reads CASRDWGPASGNTIYF. In nucleotides, the CDR3 is TGTGCCAGCAGGGATTGGGGGCCAGCCTCTGGAAACACCATATATTTT.

V gene TRBV28 combines with J gene TRBJ1-5, with D perhaps matching TRBD1 (5 bases). CDR1 MDHEN and CDR2 SYDVKM come from the germline V gene. The CDR3 has 14 residues. V was cut by 1 base and J by 3 bases, with 7 bases left in between. The CDR3 coding sequence is TGTGCCAGCAGTTTATCAGGGATCAATCAGCCCCAGCATTTT. Amino acids: CASSLSGINQPQHF.

Within the sample, this clonotype is large (0.1 to 1%). The genes are TRBV20-1 and TRBJ1-5; 10 positions agree with TRBD1. The germline V gene encodes CDR1 DFQATT and CDR2 SNEGSKA (reference sequence). CDR3 length equals 14 residues. CDR3 in DNA: TGCAGGGCCCAGACAGGGGGCGATTCTCAGCCCCAGCATTTT. Protein: CRAQTGGDSQPQHF.

This clonotype qualifies as hyperexpanded (1% or more). The chain links TRBV11-3 to TRBJ2-1; D tentatively reads TRBD1 or TRBD2 (5 bases each). The V end was cut by 5 bases, the J end by 9 bases, with 20 bases between. CDR1 and CDR2 (germline): SGHNT, YENEEA. The CDR3 covers 15 residues. As DNA, the CDR3 is TGTGCCAGCAGCGTTGCCGGGACCCATCGGAGTGAGCAGTTCTTC. It specifies CASSVAGTHRSEQFF.

For this clonotype: One end of the junction does not line up with germline, which may come from a read error. This chain joins TRBV27 and TRBJ2-5; D may correspond to TRBD1 or TRBD2 (6 bases each). This CDR3 comprises 15 residues. Germline V gene sequence: CDR1 MNHEY, CDR2 SMNVEV (reference sequence). The CDR3 loop is CARSLGKGGKETQYF. In DNA, the CDR3 is TGTGCCAGAAGTTTGGGAAAGGGGGGAAAAGAGACCCAGTACTTC.

V is TRBV4-3 and J is TRBJ2-3, with TRBD2 as a possible D gene (6 bases). Germline V gene sequence: CDR1 LGHNA, CDR2 YSLEER. V lost 2 bases and J 6 bases, leaving 15 bases between the germline ends. The CDR3 consists of 15 residues. In DNA, the CDR3 is TGCGCCAGCAGCCAATCCCCTAACGGGGGTGATACGCAGTATTTT. Protein: CASSQSPNGGDTQYF.

By share, this clonotype ranks as large (0.1 to 1%). The chain is built from TRBV27 and TRBJ2-5; the match to TRBD1 covers 11 bases. CDR1 MNHEY and CDR2 SMNVEV come from the germline V gene (reference sequence). The CDR3 has 15 amino acids. V dropped 6 bases and J dropped 2; count of bases not matched to a gene: 5. The CDR3 here is CASRLGQGGQETQYF. The CDR3 nucleotides read TGTGCCAGCAGGTTGGGACAGGGGGGACAAGAGACCCAGTACTTC.

This clonotype is medium-sized by share. The chain uses TRBV20-1 and TRBJ2-7, with a weak D call TRBD2 (5 bases). This CDR3 is 13 amino acids long. Germline-derived CDR1 and CDR2 are DFQATT and SNEGSKA (reference sequence). The CDR3 loop is CRADLVRDYEQYF. The CDR3 nucleotides are TGCAGGGCAGATCTGGTACGGGACTACGAGCAGTACTTC.

This clonotype was counted a few times. The chain is built from TRBV7-2 and TRBJ2-1, with D perhaps given as TRBD1 or TRBD2 (5 bases each). V gave up 5 bases and J gave up 1 base, with 21 bases separating them. CDR1 SGHTA and CDR2 FQGNSA come from the germline V gene. The CDR3 has 18 residues. The CDR3 sequence is CASSDGTKRHSSYNEQFF. DNA of the CDR3: TGTGCCAGCAGCGACGGGACGAAACGCCACTCTTCCTACAATGAGCAGTTCTTC.

This clonotype is categorized as medium-sized. This chain connects TRBV28 to TRBJ2-7; D gene ambiguous. This CDR3 is built from 16 residues. The V gene's germline CDR1 is MDHEN and CDR2 SYDVKM. Trimming pared 5 bases from V and 3 bases from J, leaving 20 bases between. The CDR3 region is CASSSPRLSASYEQYF. The CDR3 region has the DNA TGTGCCAGCAGTAGCCCGCGTTTAAGCGCCAGCTACGAGCAGTACTTC.

The gene calls are TRBV19 and TRBJ2-5, with TRBD1 matching 11 bases. CDR3 length equals 15 residues. V gave up 5 bases and J gave up 5 bases; unmatched junction bases: 7. Germline lookup yields CDR1 LNHDA and CDR2 SQIVND (reference sequence). The chain's CDR3 is CASSAGTGGAETQYF. The CDR3 nucleotides read TGTGCCAGTAGTGCCGGGACAGGGGGGGCGGAGACCCAGTACTTC.

Concerning this clonotype: The DNA is left out, because the CDR3 cannot be placed on it with certainty; the CDR3 is given as TCRdb lists it. V gene TRBV27 combines with J gene TRBJ2-2; TRBD1 reflects the table's D call only, with no check against the DNA. Germline CDR1 and CDR2: MNHEY and SMNVEV (reference sequence). The CDR3 is 18 amino acids long, termini counted. This CDR3 reads CASSLGQADRRTPGSCFF.

Within the sample, this clonotype is medium-sized. This rearrangement joins TRBV20-1 to TRBJ2-1; possible D gene TRBD2, 5 bases. Germline CDR1 and CDR2: DFQATT and SNEGSKA (reference sequence). The CDR3 consists of 18 residues. Trimming removed 2 bases at V and 4 bases at J, with 24 bases between. The CDR3 region is CSARSFARAERVYNEQFF. DNA for the CDR3: TGCAGTGCTAGATCATTTGCGCGAGCGGAGCGAGTATACAATGAGCAGTTCTTC.

This chain connects TRBV18 to TRBJ1-1; perhaps TRBD1 as D (6 bases). The length of the CDR3 is 17 residues. The germline V gene encodes CDR1 KGHSH and CDR2 LQKENI. The ends were cut back, 0 bases at V and 5 bases at J, with 19 bases in the middle. The CDR3 nucleotides read TGTGCCAGCTCACCACCGATTTCGGAGGGGGGTTTGACTGAAGCTTTCTTT. Amino acid sequence: CASSPPISEGGLTEAFF.

This clonotype is medium-sized. This may be a read error: a much more frequent sequence differs by one nucleotide. The J gene is TRBJ2-1, the V gene TRBV13; 9 nucleotides match TRBD2. This CDR3 contains 14 residues. The V segment lost 7 bases and the J segment 8 bases; nucleotides outside the gene matches: 9. The germline gives CDR1 PRHDT, CDR2 FYEKMQ (reference sequence). The CDR3 spells CASIVAGVSDEQFF. The CDR3 DNA reads TGTGCCAGCATAGTAGCGGGAGTGAGCGATGAGCAGTTCTTC.

The chain employs TRBV20-1 and TRBJ2-1; 7 nucleotides agree with TRBD2. The V and J ends lost 3 bases and 6 bases, in that order; junction bases with no gene match: 11. The CDR3 extends over 15 amino acids. Germline-derived CDR1 and CDR2 are DFQATT and SNEGSKA (reference sequence). The DNA of the CDR3 is TGCAGTGCTAGCCCCTCCCGCGGGGGACGCAATGAGCAGTTCTTC. Protein product: CSASPSRGGRNEQFF.

By share, this clonotype ranks as large. This sequence may be a read error, since a much larger clone differs from it by one base. The rearrangement uses TRBV7-2 and TRBJ1-5; maybe TRBD1 (6 bases). V lost 9 bases and J lost 4, with 13 bases in between. CDR1 and CDR2 (germline): SGHTA, FQGNSA. This CDR3 is built from 13 residues. The DNA for the CDR3 is TGTGCCAGTGTCAGGGGTGGAAATCAGCCCCAGCATTTT. It translates to CASVRGGNQPQHF.

This clonotype has at least ten counts. This sequence joins TRBV27 and TRBJ2-1; the D is unclear. V was pared by 5 bases and J by 3 bases, with 17 bases between. Germline V gene lookup returns CDR1 MNHEY and CDR2 SMNVEV (reference sequence). The CDR3 sequence is 16 residues long. The CDR3 DNA sequence: TGTGCCAGCAGTGGCCGGGTGACCGGCCTCTACAATGAGCAGTTCTTC. As protein: CASSGRVTGLYNEQFF.

This clonotype was detected ten times or more. CDR3 amino acids: CASSPNGQSNSPLHF. DNA of the CDR3: TGTGCCAGCAGTCCGAACGGACAGAGTAATTCACCCCTCCACTTT. The rearrangement uses TRBV7-6 and TRBJ1-6, with D possibly being TRBD1 (6 bases). The CDR3 has 15 residues. Germline values: CDR1 SGHVS, CDR2 FNYEAQ. V lost 6 bases to trimming and J lost 6 bases, with 15 bases between them.

This clonotype is judged medium-sized. The genes are TRBV9 and TRBJ1-1; 7 bases fit TRBD1. Germline CDR1 reads SGDLS; CDR2 reads YYNGEE. The CDR3 has 14 amino acids. The ends lost 4 bases at V and 1 base at J; junction bases unmatched: 4. CDR3 sequence (DNA): TGTGCCAGCAGCACACAGGGGAGGAACACTGAAGCTTTCTTT. It encodes CASSTQGRNTEAFF. Together with reference TRBV9 and TRBJ1-1, the CDR3 gives the full variable domain: DSGVTQTPKHLITATGQRVTLRCSPRSGDLSVYWYQQSLDQGLQFLIQYYNGEERAKGNILERFSAQQFPDLHSELNLSSLELGDSALYFCASSTQGRNTEAFFGQGTRLTVV.

This clonotype showed up many times. The chain links TRBV4-3 to TRBJ1-2; the match to TRBD1 covers 8 bases. Germline V gene lookup returns CDR1 LGHNA and CDR2 YSLEER. This CDR3 has 16 residues. J gave up 2 bases and V 0 bases, and 5 bases lay outside the gene matches. The CDR3 spells CASSQDAGGANYGYTF. CDR3 nucleotides: TGCGCCAGCAGCCAAGATGCAGGGGGCGCGAACTATGGCTACACCTTC.